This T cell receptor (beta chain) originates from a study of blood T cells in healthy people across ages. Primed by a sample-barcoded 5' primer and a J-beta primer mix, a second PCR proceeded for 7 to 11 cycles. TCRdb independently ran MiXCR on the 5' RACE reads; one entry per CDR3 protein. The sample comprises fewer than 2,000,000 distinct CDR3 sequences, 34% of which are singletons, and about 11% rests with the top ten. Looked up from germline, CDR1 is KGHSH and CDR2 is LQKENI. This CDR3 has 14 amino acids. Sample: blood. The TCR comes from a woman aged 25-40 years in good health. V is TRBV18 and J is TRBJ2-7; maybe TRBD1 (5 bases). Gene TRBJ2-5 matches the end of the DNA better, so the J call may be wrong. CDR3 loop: CASSPAGKIGTQYF. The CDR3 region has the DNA TGTGCCAGCTCACCAGCAGGGAAGATCGGGACCCAGTACTTC.